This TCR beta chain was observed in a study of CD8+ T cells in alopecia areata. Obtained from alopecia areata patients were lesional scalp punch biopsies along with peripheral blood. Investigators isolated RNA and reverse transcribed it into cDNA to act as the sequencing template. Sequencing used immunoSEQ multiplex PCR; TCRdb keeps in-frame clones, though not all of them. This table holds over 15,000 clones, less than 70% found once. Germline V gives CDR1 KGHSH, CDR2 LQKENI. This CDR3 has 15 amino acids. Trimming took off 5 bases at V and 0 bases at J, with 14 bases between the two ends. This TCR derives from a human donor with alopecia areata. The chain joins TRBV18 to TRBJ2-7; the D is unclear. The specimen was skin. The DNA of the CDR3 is TGTGCCAGCTCATCTCATACACTGAGCTCCTACGAGCAGTACTTC. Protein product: CASSSHTLSSYEQYF.